The text below deals with one TCR beta chain. What it binds is unknown. The data were obtained in a study of cytomegalovirus exposure and HLA in healthy donors. Study at large: Most genotyped donors, approximately 77% of 398, had Caucasian-associated genetic ancestry. Study-wide results and caveats: A later analysis showed HLA-associated TCR beta chains outstripping equally common others in clonal expansion. In a later analysis, a genetic analysis reported fewer productive-TCR N-insertions in an Asian-associated ancestry cluster than the cohort average. Researchers counted about 150 TCR beta chains as cytomegalovirus-associated.

CDR3 length equals 18 residues. Per germline, CDR1 SGHRS and CDR2 YFSETQ. V lost 1 base to trimming and J lost 2 bases; unmatched junction nucleotides: 11. 13 Jbeta primers and 60 Vbeta primers were used for the PCR. The table came from immunoSEQ multiplex PCR; TCRdb's copy has only in-frame clones and leaves some out. The sample holds 100,000 to 150,000 clones. Material for sequencing was PBMCs. The clonotype was recovered from a woman in her thirties or forties in good health and CMV-seropositive. This chain uses TRBV5-1 with TRBJ2-3; 9 bases line up with TRBD2. For the CDR3, the DNA is TGCGCCAGCAGCTTGATTAGGTTGGGGACTAGCTACACAGATACGCAGTATTTT. This gives the protein CASSLIRLGTSYTDTQYF.